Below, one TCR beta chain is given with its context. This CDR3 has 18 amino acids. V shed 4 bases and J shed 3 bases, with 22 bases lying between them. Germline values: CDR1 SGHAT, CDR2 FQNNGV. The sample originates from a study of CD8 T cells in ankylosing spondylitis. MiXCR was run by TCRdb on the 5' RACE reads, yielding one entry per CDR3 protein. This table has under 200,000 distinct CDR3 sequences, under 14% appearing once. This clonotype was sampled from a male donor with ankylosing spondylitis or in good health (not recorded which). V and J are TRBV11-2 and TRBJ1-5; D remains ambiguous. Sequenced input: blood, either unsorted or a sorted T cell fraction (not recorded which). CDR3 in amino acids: CASSSGSRGLLINQPQHF. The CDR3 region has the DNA TGTGCCAGCAGCTCCGGTTCCCGGGGTCTGTTAATCAATCAGCCCCAGCATTTT.